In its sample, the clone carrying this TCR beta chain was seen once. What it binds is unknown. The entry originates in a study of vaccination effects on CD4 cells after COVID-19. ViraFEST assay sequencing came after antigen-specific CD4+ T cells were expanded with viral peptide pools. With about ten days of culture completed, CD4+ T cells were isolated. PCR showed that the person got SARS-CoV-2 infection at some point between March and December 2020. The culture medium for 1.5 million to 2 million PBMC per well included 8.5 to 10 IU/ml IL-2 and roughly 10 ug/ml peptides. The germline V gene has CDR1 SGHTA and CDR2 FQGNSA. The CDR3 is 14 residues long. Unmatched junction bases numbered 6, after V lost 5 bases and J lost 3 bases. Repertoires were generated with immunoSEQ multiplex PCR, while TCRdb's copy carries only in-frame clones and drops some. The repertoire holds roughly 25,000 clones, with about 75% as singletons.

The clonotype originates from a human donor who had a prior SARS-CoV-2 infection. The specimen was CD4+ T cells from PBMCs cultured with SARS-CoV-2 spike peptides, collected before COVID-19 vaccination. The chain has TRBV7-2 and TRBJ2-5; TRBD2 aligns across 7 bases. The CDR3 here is CASSDRTRKETQYF. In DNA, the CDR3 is TGTGCCAGCAGCGACCGGACTAGAAAAGAGACCCAGTACTTC.